This TCR beta chain comes out of a study of T cell responses to AZD1222 COVID-19 vaccine (dated by TCRdb to about 2021). For context, the study as a whole: AZD1222 recipients given second doses at about 4 weeks or at about 12 weeks were pooled, since spike-specific TCR depth and breadth were not found to differ between the two schedules. Enrollment into the trials was organized by age into subgroups of 18-55, 56-69 and 70-plus years, and those subgroups contained roughly 140, 27 and 60 TCR-sequenced participants, respectively. TCR sequencing covered fewer than 250 trial participants: around 210 given two doses of AZD1222 and 26 given two doses of MenACWY control vaccine. General study outcomes and caveats: No day 14 peak-response samples were available, so repertoires were characterized only after the peak T cell response. After two AZD1222 doses, spike-specific TCR breadth and depth were significantly higher than at day 0 and than in MenACWY recipients. In the small 56-69-year group, the increase in depth fell short of significance, most likely because of low power. Vaccine-associated CD4 TCRs spanned the whole spike protein, with dominant responses in regions 160-218 and 743-854. Only six or seven AZD1222 recipients were SARS-CoV-2 seropositive at baseline, limiting conclusions about previously exposed vaccinees. Participants were mostly white British, with more females than males. The authors suggested clonal diversity may have been underestimated. Nearly half of unique spike-specific TCRs reportedly recognized epitopes outside regions mutated in the B.1.351 and B.1.1.7 variants.

What the time point label conveys for this sample: baseline before first vaccination. Vaccinee samples were obtained from the UK trials COV001 and COV002, which included a single-blind randomized controlled phase 2/3 trial of AZD1222 (ChAdOx1 nCoV-19) in healthy adults. For TCRbeta chain sequencing, PBMC samples were collected from trial participants at day 0 and at day 28 after the second dose. The V and J ends are trimmed by 3 bases and 6 bases, leaving 4 bases between them. From the cysteine through the phenylalanine, the CDR3 covers 11 amino acids. Just CDR3 DNA is preserved here, 33 bases in frame from base 1. Details on this clone: What this receptor recognizes is not known. There are no base qualities to consult, and no much larger clone falls within one base.

The CDR3 regions of human TCRbeta chains were subjected to immunosequencing. The study's processing was this. TCRs in the repertoires were compared against a reference library of SARS-CoV-2-specific TCRs that had been generated with the MIRA antigen-specificity platform. Breadth was defined as the fraction of unique TCRs that were SARS-CoV-2-associated. Depth was defined as the fraction of total T cells that were SARS-CoV-2-associated. Using the MIRA data, each spike-specific TCR was assigned both to the spike region to which the TCR was reactive and to a CD4 or CD8 class. Log10-transformed breadth and depth values were compared by one-way ANOVA with Sidak's multiple comparisons tests. The clones in this table, taken by TCRdb from immuneACCESS, are in-frame only. Not every clone is retained; where verified, under half of the shortfall comes from an unresolved V gene, and the cause of the rest is unknown. The D gene and trimming were derived from the DNA, and the V and J assignments and clone size from that table. The sample records some 140,000 clones, 93% of which are singletons. About 0.86% of the sample belongs to the ten largest clones.

The sequence joins TRBV12-3 or TRBV12-4 to TRBJ2-3; no D gene call is confident. Sample: peripheral blood, taken on day 0 of AZD1222 vaccination. The sequence was obtained from an adult in good health. At the DNA level, the sequence is TGTGCCAGCAGTTTCCCCGATACGCAGTATTTT. It is translated as CASSFPDTQYF.